Listed below are T cell receptor beta chains from one sample, sequenced in a study of human T cells and chemical hapten exposure. TCRdb reanalysed the RACE reads using MiXCR and keeps one entry per CDR3 protein. The sample lists approximately 370,000 distinct CDR3 sequences; over 5% were seen once. Sequenced material: whole blood, taken in connection with sensitization to the hapten diphenylcyclopropenone (DPC). The receptors originated from a young woman with alopecia areata. Some clones in this sample may be carry-over from other donors' samples. Each CDR3 is given with its conserved first and last residue. A D gene is named only where the DNA matches it firmly. Not every row has a clone size; where given, it reads once, few, many or a size class.

j_gene,v_gene,abundance,d_gene,CDR3nt,CDR3aa
TRBJ2-2,TRBV4-3,-,-,TGCGCCAGCAGCCAGGAGTGGGGCACCGGGGAGCTGTTTTTT,CASSQEWGTGELFF
TRBJ2-1,TRBV29-1,many,-,TGCAGCGTTCTAGTAGTGGGTACCTACAATGAGCAGTTCTTC,CSVLVVGTYNEQFF
TRBJ1-6,TRBV2,many,TRBD1,TGTGCCAGCAGTGCAGGGGGCTGGGGTTCACCCCTCCACTTT,CASSAGGWGSPLHF
TRBJ2-3,TRBV7-4,many,TRBD1,TGTGCCAGCGAGACAGGGCACACAGATACGCAGTATTTT,CASETGHTDTQYF
TRBJ1-4,TRBV6-6,few,-,TGTGCCAGCAGTGAGATTTTGGACAACGATGAAAAACTGTTTTTT,CASSEILDNDEKLFF
TRBJ2-3,TRBV4-3,-,TRBD2,TGCGCCAGCAGCCCGGGACTAGCGGGGGGGCGGCATACGCAGTATTTT,CASSPGLAGGRHTQYF
TRBJ2-3,TRBV20-1,many,TRBD1,TGCAGTGCTAGAGAACTTGACAGGGAAGGGGGAGATACGCAGTATTTT,CSARELDREGGDTQYF
TRBJ2-7,TRBV27,few,TRBD2,TGTGCCAGCAGTCTTCAGACTAGCGGGGGATTCTACGAGCAGTACTTC,CASSLQTSGGFYEQYF
TRBJ2-7,TRBV5-6,few,-,TGTGCCAGCAGCTTGGAGGCCCCCGAGCAGTACTTC,CASSLEAPEQYF
TRBJ2-3,TRBV11-2,-,-,TGTGCCAGCAGGTTAGGGCCCTACGGACCAGATACGCAGTATTTT,CASRLGPYGPDTQYF
TRBJ1-2,TRBV27,few,TRBD1,TGTGCCAGCAGTAAAGGTTACAGGGGATCAGGAGGCTACACCTTC,CASSKGYRGSGGYTF
TRBJ2-1,TRBV10-3,few,TRBD2,TGTGCCATGAGTAGCGGGGGGAGTTATGAGCAGTTCTTC,CAMSSGGSYEQFF
TRBJ1-1,TRBV27,many,-,TGTGCCAGCAGTTTTGGAACCTATGGAGCTTTCTTT,CASSFGTYGAFF
TRBJ2-5,TRBV12-5,few,-,TGTGCTAGTGGTTTGACCGCGGACAGAGAAGAGACCCAGTACTTC,CASGLTADREETQYF
TRBJ1-6,TRBV20-1,many,-,TGCAGTGCTAGAGATGACACAGGGCCCTCACCCCTCCACTTT,CSARDDTGPSPLHF
TRBJ1-1,TRBV3-1,few,-,TGTGCCAGCAGCCCTAGCGGAGGGGGACCGAACACTGAAGCTTTCTTT,CASSPSGGGPNTEAFF
TRBJ2-4,TRBV4-1,few,-,TGCGCCAGCAGCCCCTTGGCCCTCACGCTGGGCAAAAACATTCAGTACTTC,CASSPLALTLGKNIQYF
TRBJ1-4,TRBV7-2,many,-,TGTGCCAGCAGCTTAGCGGGACTTGGGGGTGAAAAACTGTTTTTT,CASSLAGLGGEKLFF
TRBJ1-4,TRBV5-6,many,-,TGTGCCAGCAGCTTGCGAGGGGACGGAGATGAAAAACTGTTTTTT,CASSLRGDGDEKLFF
TRBJ2-7,TRBV9,-,-,TGTGCCAGCAGCCCGAGGGGAGGGGGTACCCAGGAGCAGTACTTC,CASSPRGGGTQEQYF
TRBJ1-5,TRBV12-3/TRBV12-4,many,-,TGTGCCAGCAGTTTAGGGAACAGGGACCCCAATCAGCCCCAGCATTTT,CASSLGNRDPNQPQHF
TRBJ2-3,TRBV5-1,few,TRBD2,TGCGCCAGCAGCCCGCGGACTAGCGGGGGGACTCGAGATACGCAGTATTTT,CASSPRTSGGTRDTQYF
TRBJ1-5,TRBV6-5,few,-,TGTGCCAGCAAGTTAGGGCAGGAGTTTGGTCAGCCCCAGCATTTT,CASKLGQEFGQPQHF
TRBJ2-7,TRBV27,-,-,TGTGCCAGCAGTTTATCAGGGGAAAAGAAGGACTACGAGCAGTACTTC,CASSLSGEKKDYEQYF
TRBJ1-2,TRBV28,-,-,TGTGCCAGCAGTGTTTATGTGTGGGAAACTAACTATGGCTACACCTTC,CASSVYVWETNYGYTF
TRBJ1-2,TRBV7-9,many,-,TGTGCCAGCAGCTTAGGTATAGGACAGACCTATGGCTACACCTTC,CASSLGIGQTYGYTF
TRBJ1-2,TRBV9,few,-,TGTGCCAGCAGCGTAATGGTTACAGGGTTCTATGGCTACACCTTC,CASSVMVTGFYGYTF
TRBJ1-2,TRBV29-1,many,-,TGCAGCGTTGAAGCGGCAGGGGAGTATTATGGCTACACCTTC,CSVEAAGEYYGYTF
TRBJ1-1,TRBV11-2,many,TRBD1,TGTGCCAGCAGCTTAGCAGGGGGCGACACTGAAGCTTTCTTT,CASSLAGGDTEAFF
TRBJ1-2,TRBV6-2/TRBV6-3,-,-,TGTGCCAGCAGTTACTCGTCCTATGGCTACACCTTC,CASSYSSYGYTF
TRBJ1-1,TRBV4-2,-,-,TGTGCCAGCAGCCAAGTGGGGCAGGCCACTGAAGCTTTCTTT,CASSQVGQATEAFF
TRBJ1-2,TRBV6-5,-,-,TGTGCCAGCAGTGCCGGGCAGGGGATTGGCAGCTATGGCTACACCTTC,CASSAGQGIGSYGYTF
TRBJ2-1,TRBV12-3/TRBV12-4,few,TRBD1,TGTGCCAGCAGTTTTATGACAGGGGGCCTAGATGAGCAGTTCTTC,CASSFMTGGLDEQFF
TRBJ2-7,TRBV7-2,few,-,TGTGCCAGCAGCCTACAGGGCTATGGGTACGAGCAGTACTTC,CASSLQGYGYEQYF
TRBJ1-5,TRBV7-9,few,TRBD1,TGTGCCAGCAGCTTAGGGACAGGGGAGGGACGTGGTCAGCCCCAGCATTTT,CASSLGTGEGRGQPQHF
TRBJ1-2,TRBV27,many,-,TGTGCCAGCGGTTTACAGGCGGTGGGGAGGTCGGGCTACACCTTC,CASGLQAVGRSGYTF
TRBJ2-1,TRBV6-2/TRBV6-3,many,-,TGTGCCAGCAATCCTCAGGCTGCCTACAATGAGCAGTTCTTC,CASNPQAAYNEQFF
TRBJ2-3,TRBV20-1,few,-,TGCAGTGCCTGGGGGGCCAGCACAGATACGCAGTATTTT,CSAWGASTDTQYF
TRBJ1-5,TRBV12-3/TRBV12-4,many,-,TGTGCCAGCAGTCCTTATCGTGGGGGTAGCAATCAGCCCCAGCATTTT,CASSPYRGGSNQPQHF
TRBJ2-5,TRBV6-2/TRBV6-3,-,TRBD1,TGTGCCAGCAGTTACTCCGCGACAGGGGGCATGAGAGAGACCCAGTACTTC,CASSYSATGGMRETQYF
TRBJ2-2,TRBV7-3,-,-,TGTGCCAGCAGCTCGGGACTGCCCGGGGAGCTGTTTTTT,CASSSGLPGELFF
TRBJ1-3,TRBV9,-,-,TGTGCCAGCAGCCTCATGCGCGTACACACCATATATTTT,CASSLMRVHTIYF
TRBJ2-7,TRBV7-6,many,TRBD1,TGTGCCAGCAGCTCCCAGGGGGCAGGGGCCTACGAGCAGTACTTC,CASSSQGAGAYEQYF
TRBJ1-3,TRBV28,-,TRBD1,TGTGCCAGCAGAGAGTCAGGGGGCACCTCTGGAAACACCATATATTTT,CASRESGGTSGNTIYF
TRBJ2-5,TRBV6-2/TRBV6-3,many,-,TGTGCCAGCAGTTTAGCCCGGGTCGGGGGGACCCAGTACTTC,CASSLARVGGTQYF
TRBJ1-2,TRBV5-1,few,-,TGCGCCAGCAGCCTAGAGGACTTCTATGGCTACACCTTC,CASSLEDFYGYTF
TRBJ2-7,TRBV12-3/TRBV12-4,few,-,TGTGCCAGCAGTTTGATCCTGGGCAGGCCGGACGAGCAGTACTTC,CASSLILGRPDEQYF
TRBJ1-5,TRBV20-1,many,-,TGCAGTGCTAGATCGACCGGAGGCAATCAGCCCCAGCATTTT,CSARSTGGNQPQHF
TRBJ2-3,TRBV2,many,-,TGTGCCAGCAGTGAAGCGGGGCCTAGCACAGATACGCAGTATTTT,CASSEAGPSTDTQYF
TRBJ2-2,TRBV11-2,many,-,TGTGCCAGCAGCTTCCCCCTAGCCGCGGGGAGGACCGGGGAGCTGTTTTTT,CASSFPLAAGRTGELFF
TRBJ1-6,TRBV4-1,few,TRBD1,TGCGCCAGCAGCCAAGAACAGGGGGATTCGAATAATTCACCCCTCCACTTT,CASSQEQGDSNNSPLHF
TRBJ1-1,TRBV7-2,-,-,TGTGCCAGCAGCCTCTTGGAAAATGAAGCTTTCTTT,CASSLLENEAFF
TRBJ2-2,TRBV4-1,-,-,TGCGCCAGCAGCCAAGCGAGAATAACAGGGAAGCTGTTTTTT,CASSQARITGKLFF
TRBJ2-5,TRBV3-1,-,-,TGTGCCAGCAGCCAAGGACACGAGACCCAGTACTTC,CASSQGHETQYF
TRBJ2-7,TRBV3-1,many,-,TGTGCCAGCAGCCAGACAGCGAGCCATACCTACGAGCAGTACTTC,CASSQTASHTYEQYF